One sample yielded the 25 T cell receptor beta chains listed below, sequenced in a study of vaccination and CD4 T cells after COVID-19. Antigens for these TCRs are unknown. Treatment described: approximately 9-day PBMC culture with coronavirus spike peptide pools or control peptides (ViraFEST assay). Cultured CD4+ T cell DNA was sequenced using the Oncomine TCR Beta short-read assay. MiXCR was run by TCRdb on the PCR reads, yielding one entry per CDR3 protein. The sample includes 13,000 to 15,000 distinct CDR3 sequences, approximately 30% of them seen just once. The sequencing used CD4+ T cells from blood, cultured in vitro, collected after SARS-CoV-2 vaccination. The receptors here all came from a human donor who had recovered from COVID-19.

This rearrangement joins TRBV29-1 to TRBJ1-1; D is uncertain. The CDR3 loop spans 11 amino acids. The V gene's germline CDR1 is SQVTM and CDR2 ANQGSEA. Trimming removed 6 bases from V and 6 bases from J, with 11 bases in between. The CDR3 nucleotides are TGCAGCGTCAACGGGGTCTCTGAAGCTTTCTTT. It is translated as CSVNGVSEAFF.

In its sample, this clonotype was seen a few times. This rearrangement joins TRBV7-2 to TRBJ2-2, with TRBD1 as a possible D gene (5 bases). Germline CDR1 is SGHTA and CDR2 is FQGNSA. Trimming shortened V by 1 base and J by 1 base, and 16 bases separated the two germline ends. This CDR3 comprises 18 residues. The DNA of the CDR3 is TGTGCCAGCAGCTTAGAAGGGGTCCGGGTACTGAACACCGGGGAGCTGTTTTTT. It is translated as CASSLEGVRVLNTGELFF.

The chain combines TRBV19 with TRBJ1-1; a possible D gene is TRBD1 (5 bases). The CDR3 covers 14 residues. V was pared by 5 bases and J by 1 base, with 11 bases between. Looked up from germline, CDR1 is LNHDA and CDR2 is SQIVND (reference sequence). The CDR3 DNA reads TGTGCCAGTAGTCCCGGTGGGACGAACACTGAAGCTTTCTTT. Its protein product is CASSPGGTNTEAFF.

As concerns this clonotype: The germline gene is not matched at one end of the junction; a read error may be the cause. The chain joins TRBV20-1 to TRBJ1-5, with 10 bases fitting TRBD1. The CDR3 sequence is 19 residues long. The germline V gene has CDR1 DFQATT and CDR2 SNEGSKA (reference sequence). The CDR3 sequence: CSALPPFGGQGYSNQLQHF. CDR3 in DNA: TGCAGTGCCCTTCCGCCGTTTGGGGGACAGGGGTATAGCAATCAGCTCCAGCATTTT.

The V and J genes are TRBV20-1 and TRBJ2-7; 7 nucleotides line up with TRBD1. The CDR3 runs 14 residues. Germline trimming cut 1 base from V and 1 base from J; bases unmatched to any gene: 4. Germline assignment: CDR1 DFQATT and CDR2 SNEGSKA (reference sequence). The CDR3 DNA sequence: TGCAGTGCTAGAGGACAGGGCTTTTCCTACGAGCAGTACTTC. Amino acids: CSARGQGFSYEQYF.

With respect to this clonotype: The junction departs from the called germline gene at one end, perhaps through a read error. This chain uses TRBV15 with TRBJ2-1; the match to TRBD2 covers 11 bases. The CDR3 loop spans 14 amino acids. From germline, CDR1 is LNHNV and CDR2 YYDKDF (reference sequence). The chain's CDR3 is CATRGTSGYNEQLF. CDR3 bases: TGTGCCACCAGAGGGACTAGCGGATACAATGAGCAGCTCTTC.

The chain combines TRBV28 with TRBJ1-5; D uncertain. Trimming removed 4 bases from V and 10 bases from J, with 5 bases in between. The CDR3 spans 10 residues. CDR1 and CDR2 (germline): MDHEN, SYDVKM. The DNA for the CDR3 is TGTGCCAGCAGTTCCGGTCCCCAGCATTTT. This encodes CASSSGPQHF.

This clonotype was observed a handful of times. For the CDR3, the DNA is TGTGCCAGCAGCTTAATCCCGGACAGAAGTTCCTACGAGCAGTACTTC. It codes for CASSLIPDRSSYEQYF. The chain uses TRBV7-9 and TRBJ2-7; the D gene is possibly TRBD1 (6 bases). Looked up from germline, CDR1 is SEHNR and CDR2 is FQNEAQ (reference sequence). Trimming removed 2 bases from V and 1 base from J, with 15 bases in between. The CDR3 totals 16 residues.

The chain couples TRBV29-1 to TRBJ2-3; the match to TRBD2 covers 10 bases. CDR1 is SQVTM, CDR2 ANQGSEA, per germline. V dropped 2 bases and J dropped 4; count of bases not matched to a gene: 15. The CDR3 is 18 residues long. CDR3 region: CSVEFWTIGLAGADTQYF. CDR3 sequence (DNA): TGCAGCGTTGAATTTTGGACTATAGGGCTAGCGGGAGCAGATACGCAGTATTTT.

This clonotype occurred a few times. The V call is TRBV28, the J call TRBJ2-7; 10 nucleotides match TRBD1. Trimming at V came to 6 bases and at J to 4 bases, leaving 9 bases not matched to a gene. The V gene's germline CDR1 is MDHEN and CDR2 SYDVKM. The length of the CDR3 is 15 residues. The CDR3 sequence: CASRQPGTGVYEQYF. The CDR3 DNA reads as TGTGCCAGCAGACAACCCGGGACAGGGGTTTACGAGCAGTACTTC.

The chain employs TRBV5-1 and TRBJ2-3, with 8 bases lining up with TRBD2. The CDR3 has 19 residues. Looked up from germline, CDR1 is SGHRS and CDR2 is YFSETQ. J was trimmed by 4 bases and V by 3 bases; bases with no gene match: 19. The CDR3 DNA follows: TGCGCCAGCAGCTATCGGGGAGGAGCGGGAGATTGGGGTGCAGATACGCAGTATTTT. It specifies CASSYRGGAGDWGADTQYF.

CDR3 sequence reads: CASRGGLGGSYNEQFF. The CDR3 coding sequence is TGTGCCAGCAGGGGAGGGCTAGGGGGTTCCTACAATGAGCAGTTCTTC. V usage is TRBV6-1 and J usage is TRBJ2-1, with D possibly matching TRBD2 (7 bases). The germline gives CDR1 MNHNS, CDR2 SASEGT. This CDR3 is 16 amino acids long. V was pared by 6 bases and J by 1 base, with 16 bases between.

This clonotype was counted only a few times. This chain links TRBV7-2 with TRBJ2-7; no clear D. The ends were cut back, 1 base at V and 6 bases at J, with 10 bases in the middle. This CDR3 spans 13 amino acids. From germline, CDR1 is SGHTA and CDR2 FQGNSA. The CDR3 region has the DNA TGTGCCAGCAGCTTAGGGGTAATGGCCGAGCAGTACTTC. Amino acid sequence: CASSLGVMAEQYF.

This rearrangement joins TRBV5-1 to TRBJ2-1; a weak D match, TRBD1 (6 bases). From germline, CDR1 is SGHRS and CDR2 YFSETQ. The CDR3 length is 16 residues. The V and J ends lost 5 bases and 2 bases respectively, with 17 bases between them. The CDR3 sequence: CASRKGHELPYNEQFF. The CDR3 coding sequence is TGCGCCAGCAGGAAGGGACACGAGTTGCCCTACAATGAGCAGTTCTTC.

CDR3 protein: CASSLASYQETQYF. The CDR3 bases are TGCGCCAGCAGCTTGGCATCATACCAAGAGACCCAGTACTTC. The rearrangement joins TRBV5-1 to TRBJ2-5; D remains ambiguous. Trimming removed 0 bases at V and 0 bases at J, with 6 bases between. This CDR3 is 14 amino acids long. From germline, CDR1 is SGHRS and CDR2 YFSETQ. The full variable domain, with the rest looked up from reference TRBV5-1 and TRBJ2-5, is KAGVTQTPRYLIKTRGQQVTLSCSPISGHRSVSWYQQTPGQGLQFLFEYFSETQRNKGNFPGRFSGRQFSNSRSEMNVSTLELGDSALYLCASSLASYQETQYFGPGTRLLVL.

The CDR3 DNA sequence: TGTGCCAGCAGCTATGGGGGACAAACCAATGAGCAGTTCTTC. Translating gives CASSYGGQTNEQFF. V gene TRBV11-3 combines with J gene TRBJ2-1, with D perhaps TRBD1 (6 bases). Germline-derived CDR1 and CDR2 are SGHNT and YENEEA. V gave up 4 bases and J gave up 6 bases, with 13 bases separating them. There are 14 residues in the CDR3.

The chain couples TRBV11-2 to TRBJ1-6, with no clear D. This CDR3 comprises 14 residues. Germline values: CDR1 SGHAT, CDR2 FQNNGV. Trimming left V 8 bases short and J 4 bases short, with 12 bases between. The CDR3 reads CASRPRSYNSPLHF. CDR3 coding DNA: TGTGCCAGCCGCCCCCGGTCGTATAATTCACCCCTCCACTTT. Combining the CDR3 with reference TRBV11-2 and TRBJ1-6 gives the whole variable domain EAGVAQSPRYKIIEKRQSVAFWCNPISGHATLYWYQQILGQGPKLLIQFQNNGVVDDSQLPKDRFSAERLKGVDSTLKIQPAKLEDSAVYLCASRPRSYNSPLHFGNGTRLTVT.

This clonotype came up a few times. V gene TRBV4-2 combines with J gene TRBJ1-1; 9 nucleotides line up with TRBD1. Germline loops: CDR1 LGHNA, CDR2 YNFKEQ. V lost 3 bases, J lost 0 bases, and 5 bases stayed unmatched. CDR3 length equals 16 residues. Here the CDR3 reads CASSQGDRGVNTEAFF. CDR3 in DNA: TGTGCCAGCAGCCAGGGCGACAGGGGGGTGAACACTGAAGCTTTCTTT.

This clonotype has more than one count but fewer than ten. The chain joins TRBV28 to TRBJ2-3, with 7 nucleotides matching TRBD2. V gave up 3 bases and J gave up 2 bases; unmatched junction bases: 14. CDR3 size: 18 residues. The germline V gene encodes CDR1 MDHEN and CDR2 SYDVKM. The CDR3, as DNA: TGTGCCAGCAGTTTTGGCGGGAGCTGGGATGGGAACACAGATACGCAGTATTTT. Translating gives CASSFGGSWDGNTDTQYF.

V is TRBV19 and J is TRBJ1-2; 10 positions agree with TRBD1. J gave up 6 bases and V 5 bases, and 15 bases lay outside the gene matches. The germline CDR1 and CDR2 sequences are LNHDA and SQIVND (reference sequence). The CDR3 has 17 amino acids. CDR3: CASSPRQGARKGDGYTF. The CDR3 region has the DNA TGTGCCAGTAGTCCCCGACAGGGGGCCCGTAAAGGCGATGGCTACACCTTC.

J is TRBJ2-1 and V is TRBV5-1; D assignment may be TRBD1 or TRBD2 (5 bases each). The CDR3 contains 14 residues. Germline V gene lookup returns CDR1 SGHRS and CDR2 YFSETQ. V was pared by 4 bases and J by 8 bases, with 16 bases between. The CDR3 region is CASSHTGTFDEQFF. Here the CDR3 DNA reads TGCGCCAGCAGCCATACCGGGACGTTCGATGAGCAGTTCTTC.

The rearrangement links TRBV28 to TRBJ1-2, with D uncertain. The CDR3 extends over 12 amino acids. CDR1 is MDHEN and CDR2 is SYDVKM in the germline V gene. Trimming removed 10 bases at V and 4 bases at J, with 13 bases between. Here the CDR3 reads CAIPDTSYGYTF. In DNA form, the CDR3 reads TGTGCCATCCCAGACACGTCCTATGGCTACACCTTC.

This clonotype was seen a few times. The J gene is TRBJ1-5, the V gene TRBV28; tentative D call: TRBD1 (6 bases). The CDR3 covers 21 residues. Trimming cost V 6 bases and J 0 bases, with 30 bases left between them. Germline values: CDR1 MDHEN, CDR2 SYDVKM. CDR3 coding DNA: TGTGCCAGCAGATTGGACCTTGTTCGTGGCAGGGGAAAGGATAGCAATCAGCCCCAGCATTTT. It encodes CASRLDLVRGRGKDSNQPQHF.

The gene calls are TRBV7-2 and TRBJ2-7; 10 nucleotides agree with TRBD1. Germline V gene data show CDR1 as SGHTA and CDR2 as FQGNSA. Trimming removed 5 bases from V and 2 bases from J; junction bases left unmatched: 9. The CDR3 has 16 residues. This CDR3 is CASSPTSGTGAYEQYF. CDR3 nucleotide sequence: TGTGCCAGCAGCCCCACCTCCGGGACAGGGGCCTACGAGCAGTACTTC.

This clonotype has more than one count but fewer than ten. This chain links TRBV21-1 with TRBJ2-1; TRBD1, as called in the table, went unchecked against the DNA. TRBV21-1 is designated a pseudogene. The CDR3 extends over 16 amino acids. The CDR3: CASSSRGDKPYNEQFF. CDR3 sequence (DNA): TGTGCCAGCAGCAGCCGGGGGGACAAACCATACAATGAGCAGTTCTTC.